These 14 T cell receptor beta chains were all obtained from the same sample, sequenced in a study of blood T cell repertoires in COVID-19. Assay: immunoSEQ multiplex PCR; the TCRdb copy retains only in-frame clones and omits some. The sample shows 60,000 or so clones, about four fifths of them seen only once. Sequenced material: peripheral blood. Receptors originate from a woman aged 80 or older with acute or convalescent COVID-19.

The rearrangement links TRBV4-2 to TRBJ2-2, with D possibly being TRBD1 (5 bases). V lost 0 bases and J lost 6, with 8 bases in between. The CDR3 is 14 amino acids. CDR1 is LGHNA and CDR2 is YNFKEQ in the germline V gene. The CDR3 sequence is CASSQDTRAGELFF. In DNA form, the CDR3 reads TGTGCCAGCAGCCAAGATACCAGGGCCGGGGAGCTGTTTTTT.

The V call is TRBV7-3, the J call TRBJ2-1; possible D gene TRBD1, 6 bases. Germline V gives CDR1 SGHTA, CDR2 FQGTGA. V lost 6 bases, J lost 5 bases, and 8 bases lay in between. CDR3 length equals 12 residues. The CDR3 nucleotides read TGTGCCAGCAGTAGGGGGAACAATGAGCAGTTCTTC. Its translation is CASSRGNNEQFF.

The chain is built from TRBV6-1 and TRBJ1-2, with D possibly matching TRBD1 (5 bases). This CDR3 region has 14 residues. V was trimmed by 7 bases and J by 8 bases, leaving 20 bases between them. Germline CDR1 and CDR2: MNHNS and SASEGT. The CDR3 sequence is CASTLTGDQGGYTF. CDR3 DNA: TGTGCCAGCACTTTAACGGGGGACCAAGGGGGCTACACCTTC.

The chain carries TRBV6-6 and TRBJ1-1; possibly TRBD1 for D (6 bases). Germline V gene data show CDR1 as MNHNY and CDR2 as SVGAGI (reference sequence). The CDR3 totals 13 residues. Trimming shortened V by 5 bases and J by 3 bases, and 10 bases separated the two germline ends. The CDR3: CASSLQGYTEAFF. For the CDR3, the DNA is TGTGCCAGCAGTCTCCAGGGGTACACTGAAGCTTTCTTT.

The chain combines TRBV7-2 with TRBJ2-2; 10 bases align to TRBD2. The germline CDR1 and CDR2 sequences are SGHTA and FQGNSA. J lost 5 bases, V lost 1 base, and 7 bases had no gene match. This CDR3 comprises 17 residues. For the CDR3, the DNA is TGTGCCAGCAGCTTAGTAGCGGGGGGCGCCAGGACCGGGGAGCTGTTTTTT. Translated, it gives CASSLVAGGARTGELFF. The full variable domain, completed using reference TRBV7-2 and TRBJ2-2, is GAGVSQSPSNKVTEKGKDVELRCDPISGHTALYWYRQSLGQGLEFLIYFQGNSAPDKSGLPSDRFSAERTGGSVSTLTIQRTQQEDSAVYLCASSLVAGGARTGELFFGEGSRLTVL.

The rearrangement joins TRBV6-5 to TRBJ2-7, with D unresolved. Germline loops: CDR1 MNHEY, CDR2 SVGAGI. This CDR3 has 14 amino acids. Deletions cut 2 bases from V and 6 bases from J, with 14 bases between. The CDR3 DNA is TGTGCCAGCAGTTACCGGGTCCGCCATTCCGAGCAGTACTTC. This codes for CASSYRVRHSEQYF.

The rearrangement joins TRBV5-1 to TRBJ1-4; tentative D call: TRBD1 (5 bases). This CDR3 comprises 13 residues. Germline loops: CDR1 SGHRS, CDR2 YFSETQ. Trimming took 7 bases from V and 8 from J, leaving 15 bases between them. The CDR3 spells CASQRGREEKLFF. The CDR3 DNA reads as TGCGCCAGCCAAAGGGGCAGGGAAGAAAAACTGTTTTTT.

The chain joins TRBV11-2 to TRBJ1-1; D is perhaps TRBD1 (6 bases). This CDR3 is 15 amino acids long. Germline V gene data show CDR1 as SGHAT and CDR2 as FQNNGV. V shed 7 bases and J shed 1 base, with 16 bases lying between them. CDR3 nucleotides: TGTGCCAGCATCCCAGGCGGGGGGCGGAACACTGAAGCTTTCTTT. It is translated as CASIPGGGRNTEAFF.

In this sample, this clone turned up a few times. The chain carries TRBV7-9 and TRBJ2-2; no definite D call. The CDR3 has 14 residues. Per the germline V gene, CDR1 is SEHNR and CDR2 is FQNEAQ (reference sequence). Trimming took off 5 bases at V and 7 bases at J, with 14 bases between the two ends. CDR3 in amino acids: CASSPTAPSGELFF. CDR3 nucleotides: TGTGCCAGCAGCCCGACTGCCCCCAGCGGGGAGCTGTTTTTT.

The chain couples TRBV5-1 to TRBJ2-7; 7 bases line up with TRBD2. This CDR3 has 16 amino acids. The V and J ends lost 1 base and 7 bases, in that order; junction bases with no gene match: 14. CDR1 is SGHRS and CDR2 is YFSETQ in the germline V gene. The CDR3 spells CASSLMTSPPSGEQYF. The DNA of the CDR3 is TGCGCCAGCAGCTTGATGACTAGCCCTCCCTCGGGGGAGCAGTACTTC.

J is TRBJ1-1 and V is TRBV5-3; D is uncertain. TRBV5-3 is recorded as an ORF, its role being uncertain. The CDR3 extends over 18 amino acids. Trimming shortened V by 3 bases and J by 3 bases, and 24 bases separated the two germline ends. CDR3 DNA: TGTGCCAGAAGCTCTCTCGACGGGTTTCGGGGAAATGACACTGAAGCTTTCTTT. Translation: CARSSLDGFRGNDTEAFF.

V is TRBV9 and J is TRBJ2-3, with 12 bases fitting TRBD2. With 4 bases clipped from V and 1 base from J, the junction kept 4 bases outside the gene matches. Per the germline V gene, CDR1 is SGDLS and CDR2 is YYNGEE. The CDR3 contains 16 residues. The CDR3 loop reads CASSPRLAGGTDTQYF. The CDR3 nucleotides are TGTGCCAGCAGCCCCCGACTAGCGGGAGGCACAGATACGCAGTATTTT. The full variable domain, completed using reference TRBV9 and TRBJ2-3, is DSGVTQTPKHLITATGQRVTLRCSPRSGDLSVYWYQQSLDQGLQFLIQYYNGEERAKGNILERFSAQQFPDLHSELNLSSLELGDSALYFCASSPRLAGGTDTQYFGPGTRLTVL.

The CDR3 is CASSYSGRPQETQYF. CDR3 sequence (DNA): TGTGCCAGCAGCTATAGCGGGCGGCCACAAGAGACCCAGTACTTC. J is TRBJ2-5 and V is TRBV9, with 7 nucleotides matching TRBD2. The V gene's germline CDR1 is SGDLS and CDR2 YYNGEE. The CDR3 spans 15 residues. J lost 2 bases, V lost 4 bases, and 8 bases had no gene match.

This chain connects TRBV5-1 to TRBJ1-2; D perhaps matches TRBD1 (5 bases). Germline V lookup: CDR1 SGHRS, CDR2 YFSETQ. This CDR3 spans 13 amino acids. V was trimmed by 5 bases and J by 3 bases, leaving 11 bases between them. CDR3 nucleotide sequence: TGCGCCAGCAGTAGGGGAGGGGACTATGGCTACACCTTC. Its translation: CASSRGGDYGYTF.